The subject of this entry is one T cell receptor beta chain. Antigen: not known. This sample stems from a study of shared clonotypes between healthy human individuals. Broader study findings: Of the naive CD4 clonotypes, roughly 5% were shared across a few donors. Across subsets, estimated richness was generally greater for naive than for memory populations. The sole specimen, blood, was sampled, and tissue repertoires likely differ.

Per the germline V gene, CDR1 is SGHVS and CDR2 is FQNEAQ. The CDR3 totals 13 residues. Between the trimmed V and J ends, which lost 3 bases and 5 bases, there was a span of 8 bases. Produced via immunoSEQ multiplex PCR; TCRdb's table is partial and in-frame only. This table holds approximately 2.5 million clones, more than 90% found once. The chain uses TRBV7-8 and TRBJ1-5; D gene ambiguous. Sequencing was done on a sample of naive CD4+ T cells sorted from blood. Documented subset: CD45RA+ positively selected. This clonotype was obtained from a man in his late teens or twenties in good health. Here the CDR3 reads CASSFQMDQPQHF. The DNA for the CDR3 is TGTGCCAGCAGCTTTCAGATGGATCAGCCCCAGCATTTT.